This TCR beta chain was profiled in a study of blood T cell repertoires in COVID-19. Study overall: COVID-19 samples collected from the United States, Italy and Spain covered acute and convalescent phases. Sources were T cells, B-cell-depleted T cells, or PBMCs; the material itself was cDNA or gDNA.

Those enrolled, adults aged roughly 18 to 89 years, came from 24 US areas. Cohorts were assigned according to the clinical history that participants reported. Profiling relied on immunoSEQ multiplex PCR, and the TCRdb table lists in-frame clones only, not all of them. The table shows about 220,000 clones, with approximately 83% occurring only once. This clonotype was obtained from a middle-aged woman with acute COVID-19. The sequenced sample was PBMCs or T cells enriched from blood (not recorded which).

CDR3: CASSPLKTGLREQYF. In nucleotides, the CDR3 is TGTGCCAGCAGCCCTCTCAAGACAGGGTTACGCGAGCAGTACTTC. This rearrangement joins TRBV27 to TRBJ2-7, with 7 bases that match TRBD1. The CDR3 is 15 residues long. The ends lost 6 bases at V and 6 bases at J; junction bases unmatched: 14. Germline V CDR1 and CDR2: MNHEY, SMNVEV (reference sequence).